This TCR beta chain was identified in a study of blood T cell repertoires in COVID-19. Study overall: PBMCs, B-cell-depleted T cells, or T cells were the source of the cDNA or gDNA that made up the material.

Per the authors' pipeline: Reference gene primer amplification gave nucleated cell count estimates. The assay was immunoSEQ multiplex PCR, and TCRdb's table has in-frame clones only and misses some. V and J calls and clone size are those listed in that table; D and trimming were worked out from the DNA. The top ten hold roughly 8.4% of the sample, which has about 150,000 clones, roughly 76% seen once. This CDR3 comprises 16 residues. Germline V gives CDR1 KGHSH, CDR2 LQKENI. The germline V and J ends were trimmed by 4 bases and 0 bases, with 16 bases remaining between them. The TCR was taken from a human donor with acute or convalescent COVID-19. The donor label of this sample is uncertain. V is TRBV18 and J is TRBJ2-7; D is ambiguous. The material sequenced was peripheral blood. The CDR3 here is CASSLGPVSSSYEQYF. CDR3 DNA: TGTGCCAGCTCACTTGGGCCGGTGAGCAGCTCCTACGAGCAGTACTTC. Combining the CDR3 with reference TRBV18 and TRBJ2-7 gives the whole variable domain NAGVMQNPRHLVRRRGQEARLRCSPMKGHSHVYWYRQLPEEGLKFMVYLQKENIIDESGMPKERFSAEFPKEGPSILRIQQVVRGDSAAYFCASSLGPVSSSYEQYFGPGTRLTVT.